These 8 T cell receptor beta chains originate from one sample sequenced in a study of T cell responses to AZD1222 COVID-19 vaccine. Data came from immunoSEQ multiplex PCR; TCRdb stores just in-frame clones and leaves some out. Of about 100,000 clones in the sample, 70% to 90% were seen once. The sequences come from peripheral blood, collected on day 0 of AZD1222 vaccination. The receptors derive from an adult in good health.

The chain couples TRBV3-1 (or the pseudogene TRBV3-2) to TRBJ2-7; TRBD1 matches 8 bases. The junction had 8 bases not matched to a gene; V was cut back by 1 base and J by 3 bases. Germline V gene lookup returns CDR1 LGHDT and CDR2 YNNKEL (reference sequence). The CDR3 is 16 amino acids. CDR3 bases: TGTGCCAGCAGCCAAGTATCTACAGGGGGAGTCTACGAGCAGTACTTC. Translated, it gives CASSQVSTGGVYEQYF.

The rearrangement joins TRBV12-3 or TRBV12-4 to TRBJ1-5; 7 bases map to TRBD1. J lost 5 bases, V lost 6 bases, and 1 base had no gene match. This CDR3 has 12 amino acids. The CDR3 DNA reads TGTGCCAGCAGGACAGGGTATCAGCCCCAGCATTTT. It is translated as CASRTGYQPQHF.

CDR3 bases: TGTGCCAGCAGCGCCGGGACAGTCCTCTCTCCCACCGGGGAGCTGTTTTTT. This codes for CASSAGTVLSPTGELFF. The V gene is TRBV28, the J gene TRBJ2-2; TRBD1 matches at 7 bases. Germline values: CDR1 MDHEN, CDR2 SYDVKM. V was pared by 6 bases and J by 4 bases, with 14 bases of the junction left unmatched. CDR3 length: 17 amino acids.

This chain uses TRBV4-1 with TRBJ2-7; TRBD1 agrees at 10 bases. This CDR3 has 14 residues. The germline gives CDR1 MGHRA, CDR2 YSYEKL. The trim removed 3 bases at V and 4 bases at J, leaving 3 bases unmatched. CDR3 nucleotide sequence: TGCGCCAGCAGCCAGGACAGGGGGAATTACGAGCAGTACTTC. Amino acids: CASSQDRGNYEQYF.

The chain is built from TRBV7-2 and TRBJ1-2, with TRBD1 matching over 8 bases. Germline-derived CDR1 and CDR2 are SGHTA and FQGNSA. The CDR3 covers 12 residues. V shed 3 bases and J 12 bases; nucleotides not matched to a gene: 6. The CDR3 nucleotides read TGTGCCAGCAGCTTTTTACAGGGGGTCCACACCTTC. Translation: CASSFLQGVHTF.

The chain is built from TRBV19 and TRBJ1-5, with D maybe TRBD1 (6 bases). This CDR3 is built from 14 residues. Trimming removed 5 bases from V and 7 bases from J, with 15 bases in between. Germline V gene sequence: CDR1 LNHDA, CDR2 SQIVND (reference sequence). CDR3: CASSEGGVWQPQHF. CDR3 bases: TGTGCCAGTAGTGAGGGGGGCGTTTGGCAGCCCCAGCATTTT.

The genes are TRBV14 and TRBJ2-2; D ambiguous. The germline V and J ends were trimmed by 3 bases and 5 bases, with 7 bases remaining between them. The CDR3 consists of 13 residues. The germline V gene encodes CDR1 SGHDN and CDR2 FVKESK. The CDR3 sequence is CASSQLGTGELFF. CDR3 bases: TGTGCCAGCAGCCAGCTCGGAACCGGGGAGCTGTTTTTT.

The chain couples TRBV9 to TRBJ2-5, with a possible D match to TRBD2 (5 bases). The CDR3 is 15 amino acids. Per the germline V gene, CDR1 is SGDLS and CDR2 is YYNGEE. V was pared by 3 bases and J by 5 bases, with 17 bases between. The CDR3 reads CASSGWTPGVETQYF. Here the CDR3 DNA reads TGTGCCAGCAGCGGATGGACCCCCGGGGTCGAGACCCAGTACTTC.